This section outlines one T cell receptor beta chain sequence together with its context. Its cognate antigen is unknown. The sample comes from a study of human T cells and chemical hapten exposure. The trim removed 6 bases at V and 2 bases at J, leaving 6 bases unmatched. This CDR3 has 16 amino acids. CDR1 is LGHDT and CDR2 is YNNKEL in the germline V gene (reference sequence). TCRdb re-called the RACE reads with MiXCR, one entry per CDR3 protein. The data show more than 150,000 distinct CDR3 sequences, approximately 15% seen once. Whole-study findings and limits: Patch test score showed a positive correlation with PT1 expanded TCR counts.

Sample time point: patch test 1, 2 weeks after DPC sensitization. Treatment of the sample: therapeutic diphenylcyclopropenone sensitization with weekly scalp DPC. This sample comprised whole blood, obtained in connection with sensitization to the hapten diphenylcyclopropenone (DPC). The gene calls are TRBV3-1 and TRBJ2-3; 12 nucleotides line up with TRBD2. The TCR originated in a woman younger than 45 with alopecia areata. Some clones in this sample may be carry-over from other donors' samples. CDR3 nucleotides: TGTGCCAGCAGTCCGACTAGCGGGGGCTACACAGATACGCAGTATTTT. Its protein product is CASSPTSGGYTDTQYF.